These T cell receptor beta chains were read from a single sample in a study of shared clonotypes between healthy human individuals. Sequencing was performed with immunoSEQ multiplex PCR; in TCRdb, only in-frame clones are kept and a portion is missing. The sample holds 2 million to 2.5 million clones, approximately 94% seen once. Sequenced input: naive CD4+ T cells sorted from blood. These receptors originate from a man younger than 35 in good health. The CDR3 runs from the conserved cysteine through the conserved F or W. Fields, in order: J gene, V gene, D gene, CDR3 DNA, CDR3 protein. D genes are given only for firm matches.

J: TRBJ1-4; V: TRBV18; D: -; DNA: TGTGCCAGCTCTGCAGGGGCAACTAATGAAAAACTGTTTTTT; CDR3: CASSAGATNEKLFF
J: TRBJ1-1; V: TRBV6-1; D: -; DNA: TGTGCCAGCAGTGAGGCCTTCGGGACTGAAGCTTTCTTT; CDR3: CASSEAFGTEAFF
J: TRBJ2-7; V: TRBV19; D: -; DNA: TGTGCCAGTAGTATTGGTAGCGTGAACGAGCAGTACTTC; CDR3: CASSIGSVNEQYF
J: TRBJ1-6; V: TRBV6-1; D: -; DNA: TGTGCCAGCAGTGAAGCGTCAAGGGTGTTTAATTCACCCCTCCACTTT; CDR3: CASSEASRVFNSPLHF
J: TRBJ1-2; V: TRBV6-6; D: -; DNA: TGTGCCAGCCAATGGGAGGGGGGCTATGGCTACACCTTC; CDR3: CASQWEGGYGYTF
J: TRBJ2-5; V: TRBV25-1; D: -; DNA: TGTGCCAGCAGTGAATACGGGGCACCGCAAGAGACCCAGTACTTC; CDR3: CASSEYGAPQETQYF
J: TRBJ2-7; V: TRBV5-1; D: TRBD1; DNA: TGCGCCAGCAGCGCCACAGGGGGCTCCACCTACGAGCAGTACTTC; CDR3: CASSATGGSTYEQYF
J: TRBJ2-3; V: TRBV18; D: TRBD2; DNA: TGTGCCAGCTCACCAAGACTAGCGGGTAGCACAGATACGCAGTATTTT; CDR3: CASSPRLAGSTDTQYF
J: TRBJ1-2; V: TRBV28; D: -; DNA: TGTGCCAGCAGTTTGGCCAGCTATGGCTACACCTTC; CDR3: CASSLASYGYTF
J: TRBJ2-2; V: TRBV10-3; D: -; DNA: TGTGCCATCAGTGCGCAGGGCCACGGGGAGCTGTTTTTT; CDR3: CAISAQGHGELFF
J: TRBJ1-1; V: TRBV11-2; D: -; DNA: TGTGCCAGCAGCTTCGGAGCAAACACTGAAGCTTTCTTT; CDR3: CASSFGANTEAFF
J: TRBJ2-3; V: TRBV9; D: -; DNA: TGTGCCAGCAGCCTCACAGGGTATTTCACAGATACGCAGTATTTT; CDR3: CASSLTGYFTDTQYF
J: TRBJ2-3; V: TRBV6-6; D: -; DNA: TGTGCCAGCAGCCCTCCTGGGCGAGATACGCAGTATTTT; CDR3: CASSPPGRDTQYF